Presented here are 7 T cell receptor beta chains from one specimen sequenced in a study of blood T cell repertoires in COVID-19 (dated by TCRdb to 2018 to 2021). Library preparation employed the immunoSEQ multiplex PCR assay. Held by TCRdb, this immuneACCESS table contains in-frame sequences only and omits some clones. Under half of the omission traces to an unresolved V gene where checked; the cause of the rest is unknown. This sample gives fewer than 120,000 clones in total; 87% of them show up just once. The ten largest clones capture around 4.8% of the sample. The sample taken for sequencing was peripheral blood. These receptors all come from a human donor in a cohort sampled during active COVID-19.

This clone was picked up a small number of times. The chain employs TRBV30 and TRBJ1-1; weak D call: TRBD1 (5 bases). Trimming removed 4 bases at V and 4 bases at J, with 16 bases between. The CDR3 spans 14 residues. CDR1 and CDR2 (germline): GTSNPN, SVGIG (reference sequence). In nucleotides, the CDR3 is TGTGCCTGGAAGGGGCGAGGGAGGGTCACTGAAGCTTTCTTT. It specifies CAWKGRGRVTEAFF.

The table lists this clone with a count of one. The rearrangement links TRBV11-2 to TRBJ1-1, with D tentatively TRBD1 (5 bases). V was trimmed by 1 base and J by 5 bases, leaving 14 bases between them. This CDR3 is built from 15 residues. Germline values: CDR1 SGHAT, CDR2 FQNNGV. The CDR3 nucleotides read TGTGCCAGCAGCTTAGTGGAAGGGGTGATGACTGAAGCTTTCTTT. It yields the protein CASSLVEGVMTEAFF.

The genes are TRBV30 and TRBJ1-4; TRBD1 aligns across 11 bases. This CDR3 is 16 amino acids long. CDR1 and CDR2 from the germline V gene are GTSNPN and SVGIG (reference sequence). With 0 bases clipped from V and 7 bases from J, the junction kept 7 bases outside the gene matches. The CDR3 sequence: CAWSVGTGGNREKLFF. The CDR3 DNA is TGTGCCTGGAGTGTAGGGACAGGGGGAAACCGTGAAAAACTGTTTTTT.

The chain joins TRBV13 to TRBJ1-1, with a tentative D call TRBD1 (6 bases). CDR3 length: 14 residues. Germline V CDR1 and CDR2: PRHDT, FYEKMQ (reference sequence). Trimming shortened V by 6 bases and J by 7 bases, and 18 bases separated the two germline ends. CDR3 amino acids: CASRPGAGASEAFF. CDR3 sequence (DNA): TGTGCCAGCAGGCCCGGGGCAGGGGCAAGTGAAGCTTTCTTT.

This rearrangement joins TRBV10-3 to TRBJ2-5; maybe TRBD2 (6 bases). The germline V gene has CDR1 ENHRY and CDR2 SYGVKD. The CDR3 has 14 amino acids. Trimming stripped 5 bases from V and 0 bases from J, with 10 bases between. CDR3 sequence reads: CAISFSGDQETQYF. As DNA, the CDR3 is TGTGCCATCAGTTTTAGCGGTGACCAAGAGACCCAGTACTTC.

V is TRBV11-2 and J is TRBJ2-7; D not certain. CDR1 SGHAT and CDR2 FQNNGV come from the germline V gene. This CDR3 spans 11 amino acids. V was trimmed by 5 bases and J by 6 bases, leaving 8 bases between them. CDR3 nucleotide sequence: TGTGCCAGCAGCCCCCTGTCCGAGCAGTACTTC. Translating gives CASSPLSEQYF.

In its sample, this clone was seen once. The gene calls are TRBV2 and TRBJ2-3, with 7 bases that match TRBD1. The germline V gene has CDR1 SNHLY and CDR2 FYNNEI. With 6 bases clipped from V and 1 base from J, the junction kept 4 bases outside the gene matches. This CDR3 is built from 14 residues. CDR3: CASSRQGGTDTQYF. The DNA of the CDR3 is TGTGCCAGCAGCCGACAGGGAGGCACAGATACGCAGTATTTT.